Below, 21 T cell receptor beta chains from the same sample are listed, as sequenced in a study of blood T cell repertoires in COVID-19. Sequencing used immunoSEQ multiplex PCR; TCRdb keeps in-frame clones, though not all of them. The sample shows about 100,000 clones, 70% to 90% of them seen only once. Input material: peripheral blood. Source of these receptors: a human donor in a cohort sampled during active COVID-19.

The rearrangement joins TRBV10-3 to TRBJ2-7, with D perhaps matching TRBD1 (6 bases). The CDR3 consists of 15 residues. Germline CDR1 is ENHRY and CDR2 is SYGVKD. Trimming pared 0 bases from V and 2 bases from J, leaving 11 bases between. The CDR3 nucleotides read TGTGCCATCAGTGAGTCGAGAGGGGGAACCTACGAGCAGTACTTC. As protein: CAISESRGGTYEQYF.

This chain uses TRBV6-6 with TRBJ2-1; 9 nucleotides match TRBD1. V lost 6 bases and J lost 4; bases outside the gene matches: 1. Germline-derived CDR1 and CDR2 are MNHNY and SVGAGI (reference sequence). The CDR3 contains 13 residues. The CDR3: CASSGTGYNEQFF. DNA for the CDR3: TGTGCCAGCAGCGGGACAGGGTACAATGAGCAGTTCTTC.

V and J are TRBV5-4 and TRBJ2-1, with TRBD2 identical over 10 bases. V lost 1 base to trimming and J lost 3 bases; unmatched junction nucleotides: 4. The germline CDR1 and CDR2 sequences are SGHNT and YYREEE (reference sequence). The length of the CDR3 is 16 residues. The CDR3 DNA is TGTGCCAGCAGCTTGCGGACTAGCGGAGTCTACAATGAGCAGTTCTTC. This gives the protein CASSLRTSGVYNEQFF.

The CDR3 nucleotides read TGTGCCAGTAGTATGGGACTAGCGGTCTCCTACAATGAGCAGTTCTTC. It codes for CASSMGLAVSYNEQFF. The chain employs TRBV19 and TRBJ2-1; 11 nucleotides align to TRBD2. Germline values: CDR1 LNHDA, CDR2 SQIVND (reference sequence). The CDR3 has 16 residues. The J segment lost 0 bases and the V segment lost 3 bases, leaving 1 base of the junction unmatched.

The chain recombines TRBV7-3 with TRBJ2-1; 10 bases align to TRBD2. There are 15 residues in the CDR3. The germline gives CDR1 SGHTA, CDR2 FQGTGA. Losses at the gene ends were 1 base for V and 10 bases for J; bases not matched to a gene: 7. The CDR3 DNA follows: TGTGCCAGCAGCTTAATGAGCGGGAGGGCCGGGGAGCAGTTCTTC. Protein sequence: CASSLMSGRAGEQFF.

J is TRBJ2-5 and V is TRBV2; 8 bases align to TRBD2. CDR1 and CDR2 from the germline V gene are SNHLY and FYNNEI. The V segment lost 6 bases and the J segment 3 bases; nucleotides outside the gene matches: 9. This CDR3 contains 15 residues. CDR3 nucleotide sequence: TGTGCCAGCAGACCCCCCGGACTAGCAGAAGAGACCCAGTACTTC. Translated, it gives CASRPPGLAEETQYF. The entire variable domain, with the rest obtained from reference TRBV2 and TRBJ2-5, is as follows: EPEVTQTPSHQVTQMGQEVILRCVPISNHLYFYWYRQILGQKVEFLVSFYNNEISEKSEIFDDQFSVERPDGSNFTLKIRSTKLEDSAMYFCASRPPGLAEETQYFGPGTRLLVL.

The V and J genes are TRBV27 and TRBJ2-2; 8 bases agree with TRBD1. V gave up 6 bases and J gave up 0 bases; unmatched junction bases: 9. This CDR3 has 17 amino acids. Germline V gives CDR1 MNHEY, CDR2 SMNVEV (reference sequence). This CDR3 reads CASSPSPGQANTGELFF. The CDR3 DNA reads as TGTGCCAGCAGCCCCTCCCCGGGACAGGCGAACACCGGGGAGCTGTTTTTT.

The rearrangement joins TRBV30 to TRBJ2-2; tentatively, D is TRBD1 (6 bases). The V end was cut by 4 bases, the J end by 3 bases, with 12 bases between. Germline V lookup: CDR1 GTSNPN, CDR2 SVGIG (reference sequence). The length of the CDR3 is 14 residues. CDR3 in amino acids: CAWNKQGYTGELFF. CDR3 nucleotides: TGTGCCTGGAACAAACAGGGATACACCGGGGAGCTGTTTTTT.

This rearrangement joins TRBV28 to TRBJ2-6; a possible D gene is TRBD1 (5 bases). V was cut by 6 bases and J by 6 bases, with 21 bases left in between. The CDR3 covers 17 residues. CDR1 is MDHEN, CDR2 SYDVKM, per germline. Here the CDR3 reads CASSPNLRGFEANVLTF. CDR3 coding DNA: TGTGCCAGCAGCCCAAACTTAAGGGGTTTTGAGGCCAACGTCCTGACTTTC.

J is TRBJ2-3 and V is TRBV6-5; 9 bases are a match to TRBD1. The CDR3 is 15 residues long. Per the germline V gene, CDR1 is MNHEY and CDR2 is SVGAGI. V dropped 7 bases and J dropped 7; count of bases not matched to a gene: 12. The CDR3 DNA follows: TGTGCCAGCACCCCGGGACAGGGAGGATTGTATACGCAGTATTTT. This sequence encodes CASTPGQGGLYTQYF.

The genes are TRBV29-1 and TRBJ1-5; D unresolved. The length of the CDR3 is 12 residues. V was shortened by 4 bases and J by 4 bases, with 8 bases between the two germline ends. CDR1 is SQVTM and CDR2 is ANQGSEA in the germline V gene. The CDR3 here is CSVGGGNQPQHF. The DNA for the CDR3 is TGCAGCGTTGGCGGAGGAAATCAGCCCCAGCATTTT.

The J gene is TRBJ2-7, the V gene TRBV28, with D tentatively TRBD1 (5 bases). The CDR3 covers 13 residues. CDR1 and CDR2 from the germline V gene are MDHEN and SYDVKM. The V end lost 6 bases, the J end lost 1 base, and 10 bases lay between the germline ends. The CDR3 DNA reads TGTGCCAGCAGAAATCAGGGTTCCTACGAGCAGTACTTC. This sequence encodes CASRNQGSYEQYF.

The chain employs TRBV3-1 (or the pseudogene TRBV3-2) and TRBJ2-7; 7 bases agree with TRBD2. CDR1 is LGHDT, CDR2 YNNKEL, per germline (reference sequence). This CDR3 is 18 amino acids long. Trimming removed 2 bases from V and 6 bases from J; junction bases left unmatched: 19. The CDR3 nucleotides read TGTGCCAGCAGCCAACATCGAAGTGTGGCGGGAGCGCTCGGCGAGCAGTACTTC. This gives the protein CASSQHRSVAGALGEQYF.

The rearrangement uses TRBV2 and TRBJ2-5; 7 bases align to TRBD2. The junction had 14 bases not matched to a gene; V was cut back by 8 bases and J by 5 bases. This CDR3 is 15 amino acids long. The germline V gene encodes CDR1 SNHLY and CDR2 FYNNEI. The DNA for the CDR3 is TGTGCCAGCCTACAGACAGCGGGGACGACGGAGACCCAGTACTTC. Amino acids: CASLQTAGTTETQYF.

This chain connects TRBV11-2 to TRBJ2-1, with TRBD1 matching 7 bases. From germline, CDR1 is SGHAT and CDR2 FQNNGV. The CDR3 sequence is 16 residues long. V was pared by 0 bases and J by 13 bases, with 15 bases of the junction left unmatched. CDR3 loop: CASSLEDRTGLFGQFF. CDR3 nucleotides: TGTGCCAGCAGCTTAGAAGATCGGACAGGTCTTTTTGGACAGTTCTTC.

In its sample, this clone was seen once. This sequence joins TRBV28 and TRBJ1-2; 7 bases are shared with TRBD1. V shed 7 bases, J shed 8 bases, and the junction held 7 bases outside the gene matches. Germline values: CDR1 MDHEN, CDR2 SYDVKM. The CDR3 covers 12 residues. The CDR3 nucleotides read TGTGCCAGCAATCCCAACAGGGGCGGCTACACCTTC. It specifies CASNPNRGGYTF.

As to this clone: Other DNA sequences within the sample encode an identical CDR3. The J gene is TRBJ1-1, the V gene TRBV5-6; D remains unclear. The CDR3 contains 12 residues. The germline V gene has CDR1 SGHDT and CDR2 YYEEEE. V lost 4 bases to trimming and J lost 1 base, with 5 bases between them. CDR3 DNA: TGTGCCAGCAGCCGGGGGAACACTGAAGCTTTCTTT. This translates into CASSRGNTEAFF.

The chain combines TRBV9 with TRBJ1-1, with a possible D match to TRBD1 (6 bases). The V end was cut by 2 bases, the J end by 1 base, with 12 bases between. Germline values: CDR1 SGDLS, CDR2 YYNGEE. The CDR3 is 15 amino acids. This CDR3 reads CASSVGAGANTEAFF. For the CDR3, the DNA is TGTGCCAGCAGCGTGGGGGCAGGAGCGAACACTGAAGCTTTCTTT.

This chain's CDR3 is CASSQDLGQGREQYF. The CDR3 nucleotides are TGCGCCAGCAGCCAAGATCTTGGACAGGGGAGAGAGCAGTACTTC. V and J are TRBV4-3 and TRBJ2-7; 9 bases align to TRBD1. The CDR3 runs 15 residues. The germline CDR1 and CDR2 sequences are LGHNA and YSLEER. With V trimmed by 0 bases and J by 7 bases, 7 bases remained unmatched.

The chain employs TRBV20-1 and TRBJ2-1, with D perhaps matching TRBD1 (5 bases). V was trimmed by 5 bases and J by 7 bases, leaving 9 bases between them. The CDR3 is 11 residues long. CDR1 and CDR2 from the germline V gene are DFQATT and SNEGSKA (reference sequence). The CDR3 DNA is TGCAGTGCTTCTAGGGGAAATGAGCAGTTCTTC. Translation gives CSASRGNEQFF.

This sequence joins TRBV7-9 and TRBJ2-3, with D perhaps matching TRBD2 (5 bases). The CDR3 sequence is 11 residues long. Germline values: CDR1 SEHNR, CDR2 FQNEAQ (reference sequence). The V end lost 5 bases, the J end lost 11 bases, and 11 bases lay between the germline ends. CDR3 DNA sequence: TGTGCCAGCAGCCCCGCTCGGGAGCAGTATTTT. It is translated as CASSPAREQYF.